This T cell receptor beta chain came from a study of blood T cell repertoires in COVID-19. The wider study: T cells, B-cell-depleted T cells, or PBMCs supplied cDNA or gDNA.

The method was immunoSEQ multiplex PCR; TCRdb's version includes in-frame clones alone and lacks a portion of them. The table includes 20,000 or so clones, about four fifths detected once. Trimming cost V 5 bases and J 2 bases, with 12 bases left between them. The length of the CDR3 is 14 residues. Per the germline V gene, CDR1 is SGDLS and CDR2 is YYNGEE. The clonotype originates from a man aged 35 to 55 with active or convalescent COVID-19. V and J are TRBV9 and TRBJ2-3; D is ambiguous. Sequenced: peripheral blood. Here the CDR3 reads CASRGLRFTDTQYF. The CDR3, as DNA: TGTGCCAGCAGGGGTTTGCGGTTCACAGATACGCAGTATTTT.